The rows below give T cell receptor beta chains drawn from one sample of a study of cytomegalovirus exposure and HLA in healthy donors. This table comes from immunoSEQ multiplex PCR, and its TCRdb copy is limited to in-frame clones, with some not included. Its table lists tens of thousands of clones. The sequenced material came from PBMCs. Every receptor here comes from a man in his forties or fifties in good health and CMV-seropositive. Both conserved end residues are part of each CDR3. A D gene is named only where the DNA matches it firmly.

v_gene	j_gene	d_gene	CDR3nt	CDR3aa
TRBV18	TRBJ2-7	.	TGTGCCAGCTCACCGGGCGACTACGAGCAGTACTTC	CASSPGDYEQYF
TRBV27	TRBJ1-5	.	TGTGCCAGCAGTCGGGGGGGGGTTAGCAATCAGCCCCAGCATTTT	CASSRGGVSNQPQHF
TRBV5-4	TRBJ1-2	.	TGTGCCAGCAGCTCCGTGGACAGCGCGATCTATGGCTACACCTTC	CASSSVDSAIYGYTF
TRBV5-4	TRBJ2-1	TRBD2	TGTGCCAGCAGCTTGGGGGGACTAGCGGGCCAGGATGAGCAGTTCTTC	CASSLGGLAGQDEQFF
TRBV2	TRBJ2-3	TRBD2	TGTGCCAGCAGCCTGGGACTAGCGGGAGGGAACACAGATACGCAGTATTTT	CASSLGLAGGNTDTQYF
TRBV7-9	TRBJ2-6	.	TGTGCCAGCACCTGGACATCGGGTGGAGGGGCCAACGTCCTGACTTTC	CASTWTSGGGANVLTF
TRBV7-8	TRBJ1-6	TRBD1	TGTGCCAGCAGCTGGGACAGGGAAGTGTCCTATAATTCACCCCTCCACTTT	CASSWDREVSYNSPLHF
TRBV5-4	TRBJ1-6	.	TGTGCCAGCAGCTTGGGGATAGGTAGGGGCCCCACGAATTCACCCCTCCACTTT	CASSLGIGRGPTNSPLHF
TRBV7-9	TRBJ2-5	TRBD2	TGTGCCACCCACACCGTTTCTGTCAAGGGAGGGGAGACCCAGTACTTC	CATHTVSVKGGETQYF
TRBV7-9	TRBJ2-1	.	TGTGCCAGCAGCTTAACACAGGGCCATGAGCAGTTCTTC	CASSLTQGHEQFF
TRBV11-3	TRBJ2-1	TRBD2	TGTGCCAGCAGCTTTTGGCGGGAGGGCGGTGAGCAGTTCTTC	CASSFWREGGEQFF
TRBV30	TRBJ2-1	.	TGTGCCTGGAGCAACCGGAGTGAGCAGTTCTTC	CAWSNRSEQFF